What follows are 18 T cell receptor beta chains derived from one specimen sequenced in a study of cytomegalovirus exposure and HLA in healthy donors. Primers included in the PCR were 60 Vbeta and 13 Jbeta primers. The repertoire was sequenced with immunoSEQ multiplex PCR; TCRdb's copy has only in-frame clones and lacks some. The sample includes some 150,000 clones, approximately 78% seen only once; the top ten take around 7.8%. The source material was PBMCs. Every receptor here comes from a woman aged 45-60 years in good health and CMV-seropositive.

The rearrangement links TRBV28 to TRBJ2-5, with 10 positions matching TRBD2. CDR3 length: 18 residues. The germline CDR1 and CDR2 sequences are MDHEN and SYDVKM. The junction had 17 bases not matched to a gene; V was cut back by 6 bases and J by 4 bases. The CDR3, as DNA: TGTGCCAGCAGCTCGGGGCTAGCGGGAGTTTATCCCGCAGAGACCCAGTACTTC. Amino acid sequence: CASSSGLAGVYPAETQYF.

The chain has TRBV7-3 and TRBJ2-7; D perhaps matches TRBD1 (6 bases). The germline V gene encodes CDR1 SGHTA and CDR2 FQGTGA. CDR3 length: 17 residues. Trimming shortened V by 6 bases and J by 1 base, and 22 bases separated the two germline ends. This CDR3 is CASRRMRDTPLSYEQYF. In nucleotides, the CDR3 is TGTGCCAGCAGAAGGATGAGGGACACACCTCTATCCTACGAGCAGTACTTC.

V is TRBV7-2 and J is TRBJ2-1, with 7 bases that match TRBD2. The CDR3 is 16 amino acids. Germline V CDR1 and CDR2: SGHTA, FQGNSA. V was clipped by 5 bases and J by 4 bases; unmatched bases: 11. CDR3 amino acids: CASSQRGRGSYNEQFF. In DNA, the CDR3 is TGTGCCAGCAGCCAGCGGGGAAGAGGGTCTTACAATGAGCAGTTCTTC.

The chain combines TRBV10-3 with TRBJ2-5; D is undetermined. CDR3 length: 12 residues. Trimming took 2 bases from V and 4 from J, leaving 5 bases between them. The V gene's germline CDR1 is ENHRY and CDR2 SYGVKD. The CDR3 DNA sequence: TGTGCCATCAGTGAGGGCTCAGAGACCCAGTACTTC. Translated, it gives CAISEGSETQYF.

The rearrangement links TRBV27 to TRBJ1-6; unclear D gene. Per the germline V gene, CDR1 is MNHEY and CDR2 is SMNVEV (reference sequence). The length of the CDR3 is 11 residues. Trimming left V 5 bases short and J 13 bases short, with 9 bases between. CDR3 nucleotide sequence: TGTGCCAGCAGTCCGCCGAGGCCCCTCCACTTT. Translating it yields CASSPPRPLHF.

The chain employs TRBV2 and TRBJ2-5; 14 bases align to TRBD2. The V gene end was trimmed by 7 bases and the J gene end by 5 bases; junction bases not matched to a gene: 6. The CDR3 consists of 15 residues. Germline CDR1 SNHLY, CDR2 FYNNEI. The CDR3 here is CASKRLAGGGETQYF. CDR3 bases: TGTGCCAGCAAGCGACTAGCGGGAGGGGGGGAGACCCAGTACTTC. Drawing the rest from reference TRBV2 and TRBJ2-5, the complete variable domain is EPEVTQTPSHQVTQMGQEVILRCVPISNHLYFYWYRQILGQKVEFLVSFYNNEISEKSEIFDDQFSVERPDGSNFTLKIRSTKLEDSAMYFCASKRLAGGGETQYFGPGTRLLVL.

The CDR3 here is CASSLRGLGTEAFF. Here the CDR3 DNA reads TGTGCCAGCAGCTTGCGGGGGTTGGGCACTGAAGCTTTCTTT. V gene TRBV5-8 combines with J gene TRBJ1-1; possible D gene TRBD1, 5 bases. CDR3 size: 14 residues. Trimming took 1 base from V and 4 from J, leaving 11 bases between them. Germline CDR1 and CDR2: SGHTS and YDEGEE.

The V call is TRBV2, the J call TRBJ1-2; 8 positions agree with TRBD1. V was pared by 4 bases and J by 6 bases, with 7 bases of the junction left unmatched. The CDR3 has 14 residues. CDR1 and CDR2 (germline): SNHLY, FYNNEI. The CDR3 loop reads CASSGTGRRNGYTF. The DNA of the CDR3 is TGTGCCAGCAGTGGGACAGGGAGAAGGAATGGCTACACCTTC. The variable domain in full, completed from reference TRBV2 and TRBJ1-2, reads EPEVTQTPSHQVTQMGQEVILRCVPISNHLYFYWYRQILGQKVEFLVSFYNNEISEKSEIFDDQFSVERPDGSNFTLKIRSTKLEDSAMYFCASSGTGRRNGYTFGSGTRLTVV.

The CDR3 sequence: CASSEGQMNTEAFF. CDR3 nucleotide sequence: TGTGCCAGCAGTGAAGGCCAGATGAACACTGAAGCTTTCTTT. The chain couples TRBV2 to TRBJ1-1; D gene unclear. With 1 base removed from V and 0 bases from J, the gap between germline ends came to 6 bases. CDR3 length: 14 amino acids. Germline CDR1 is SNHLY and CDR2 is FYNNEI.

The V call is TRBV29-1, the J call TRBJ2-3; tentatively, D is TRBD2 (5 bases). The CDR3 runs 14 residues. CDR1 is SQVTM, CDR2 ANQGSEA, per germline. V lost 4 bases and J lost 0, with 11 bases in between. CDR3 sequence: CSVGSGASTDTQYF. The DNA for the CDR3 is TGCAGCGTTGGGAGCGGAGCTAGCACAGATACGCAGTATTTT.

The CDR3 loop is CASSFTYNEQFF. The CDR3 DNA reads TGCGCCAGCAGCTTTACCTACAATGAGCAGTTCTTC. The gene calls are TRBV5-1 and TRBJ2-1; D is uncertain. Trimming took off 2 bases at V and 2 bases at J, with 2 bases between the two ends. Looked up from germline, CDR1 is SGHRS and CDR2 is YFSETQ. This CDR3 comprises 12 residues.

CDR3 protein: CASSLTGPNEQFF. The CDR3 DNA sequence: TGCGCCAGCAGCTTAACAGGTCCCAATGAGCAGTTCTTC. The chain employs TRBV5-1 and TRBJ2-1; possibly TRBD1 for D (5 bases). This CDR3 is 13 amino acids long. V was clipped by 2 bases and J by 6 bases, with 9 bases between them. Germline V gene sequence: CDR1 SGHRS, CDR2 YFSETQ.

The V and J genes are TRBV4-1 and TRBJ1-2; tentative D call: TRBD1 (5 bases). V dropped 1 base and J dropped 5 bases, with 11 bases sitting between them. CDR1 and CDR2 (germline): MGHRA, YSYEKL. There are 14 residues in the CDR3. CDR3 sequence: CASSQGGAWYGYTF. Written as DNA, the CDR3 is TGCGCCAGCAGCCAAGGGGGCGCGTGGTATGGCTACACCTTC.

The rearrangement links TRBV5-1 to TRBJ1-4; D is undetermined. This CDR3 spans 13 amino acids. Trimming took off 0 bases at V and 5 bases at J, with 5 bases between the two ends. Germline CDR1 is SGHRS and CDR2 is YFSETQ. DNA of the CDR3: TGCGCCAGCAGCTTGGGGCGGAATGAAAAACTGTTTTTT. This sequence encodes CASSLGRNEKLFF.

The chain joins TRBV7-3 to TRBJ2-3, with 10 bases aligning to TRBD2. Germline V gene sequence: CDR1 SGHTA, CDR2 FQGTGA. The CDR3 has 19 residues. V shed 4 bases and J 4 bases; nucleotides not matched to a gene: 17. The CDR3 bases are TGTGCCAGCAGCTCCCAGGCGGCGGCTAGCGGGAGATTGGCAGATACGCAGTATTTT. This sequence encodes CASSSQAAASGRLADTQYF.

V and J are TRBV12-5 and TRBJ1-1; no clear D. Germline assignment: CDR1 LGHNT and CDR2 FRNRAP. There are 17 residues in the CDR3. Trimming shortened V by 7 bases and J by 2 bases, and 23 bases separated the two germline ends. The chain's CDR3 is CASDPEQSRTANTEAFF. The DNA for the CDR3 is TGTGCTAGTGACCCAGAACAAAGCAGGACTGCTAACACTGAAGCTTTCTTT.

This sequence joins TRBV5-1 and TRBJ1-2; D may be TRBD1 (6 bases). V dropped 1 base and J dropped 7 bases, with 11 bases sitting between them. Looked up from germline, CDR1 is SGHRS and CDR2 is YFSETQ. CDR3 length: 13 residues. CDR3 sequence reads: CASSLRGAGGYTF. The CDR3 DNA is TGCGCCAGCAGCTTGCGGGGGGCTGGTGGCTACACCTTC.

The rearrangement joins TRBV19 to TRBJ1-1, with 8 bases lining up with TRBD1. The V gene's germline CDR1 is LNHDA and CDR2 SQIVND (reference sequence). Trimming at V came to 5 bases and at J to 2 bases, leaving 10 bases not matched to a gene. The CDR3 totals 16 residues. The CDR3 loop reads CASSLTPGQGNTEAFF. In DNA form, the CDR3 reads TGTGCCAGTAGTCTAACGCCCGGACAGGGAAACACTGAAGCTTTCTTT.